What follows are 14 T cell receptor beta chains derived from one specimen sequenced in a study of long-term antiretroviral therapy in people with HIV. The assay used was immunoSEQ (version v3.0), run at survey level. Profiling relied on immunoSEQ multiplex PCR, and the TCRdb table lists in-frame clones only, not all of them. The sample lists roughly 28,000 clones, about 89% occurring once. The sequencing used unsorted PBMCs, collected 3.1 years after starting antiretroviral therapy. Receptors originate from a man between 18 and 29 years old with HIV.

The chain recombines TRBV5-1 with TRBJ2-6, with D hard to call. Trimming pared 2 bases from V and 4 bases from J, leaving 4 bases between. From germline, CDR1 is SGHRS and CDR2 YFSETQ. The CDR3 is made up of 13 amino acids. The DNA of the CDR3 is TGCGCCAGCAGCTTAGCCGGGGCCAACGTCCTGACTTTC. Its translation: CASSLAGANVLTF.

This clone has just one count. This chain links TRBV4-2 with TRBJ2-5; possibly TRBD1 for D (6 bases). Germline assignment: CDR1 LGHNA and CDR2 YNFKEQ. The V end lost 4 bases, the J end lost 2 bases, and 14 bases lay between the germline ends. This CDR3 contains 15 residues. CDR3 coding DNA: TGTGCCAGCAGCCTCGCTTGGGGGCGGCAAGAGACCCAGTACTTC. Amino acids: CASSLAWGRQETQYF.

V and J are TRBV9 and TRBJ1-1; D is ambiguous. Germline V CDR1 and CDR2: SGDLS, YYNGEE. The CDR3 is 13 amino acids. V dropped 3 bases and J dropped 2 bases, with 8 bases sitting between them. CDR3 amino acids: CASSEHGNTEAFF. CDR3 DNA: TGTGCCAGCAGCGAACACGGTAACACTGAAGCTTTCTTT. Filled out from reference TRBV9 and TRBJ1-1, the complete variable domain reads DSGVTQTPKHLITATGQRVTLRCSPRSGDLSVYWYQQSLDQGLQFLIQYYNGEERAKGNILERFSAQQFPDLHSELNLSSLELGDSALYFCASSEHGNTEAFFGQGTRLTVV.

A word on this clone: One junction end disagrees with the germline gene, perhaps due to a read error. The chain combines TRBV7-7 with TRBJ2-1; the D gene is possibly TRBD1 (6 bases). CDR1 and CDR2 from the germline V gene are SSHAT and FNYEAQ (reference sequence). The CDR3 is 14 residues long. For the CDR3, the DNA is TGTGCTAGCAGCTTGGGAACAGGGAACAATGAGCAGTTCTTC. It encodes CASSLGTGNNEQFF.

The V gene is TRBV19, the J gene TRBJ1-5, with TRBD1 matching 8 bases. Germline V gene data show CDR1 as LNHDA and CDR2 as SQIVND (reference sequence). The CDR3 runs 16 residues. V lost 3 bases, J lost 6 bases, and 10 bases stayed unmatched. This CDR3 is CASSIYGQGGAQPQHF. As DNA, the CDR3 is TGTGCCAGTAGTATCTACGGACAGGGCGGGGCTCAGCCCCAGCATTTT.

The rearrangement links TRBV7-8 to TRBJ2-2; tentatively, D is TRBD1 (5 bases). Germline V gene sequence: CDR1 SGHVS, CDR2 FQNEAQ. Trimming pared 5 bases from V and 9 bases from J, leaving 10 bases between. The CDR3 length is 12 residues. The CDR3: CASSVPGRELFF. The DNA for the CDR3 is TGTGCCAGCAGCGTCCCAGGGCGGGAGCTGTTTTTT.

This clone was seen a few times. This rearrangement joins TRBV9 to TRBJ1-2; D is uncertain. The germline V gene has CDR1 SGDLS and CDR2 YYNGEE. The CDR3 spans 14 residues. V was clipped by 0 bases and J by 6 bases, with 12 bases between them. Here the CDR3 reads CASSVGSEDDGYTF. The CDR3 DNA is TGTGCCAGCAGCGTAGGCAGTGAGGATGATGGCTACACCTTC.

The chain recombines TRBV6-4 with TRBJ1-4, with 12 bases aligning to TRBD1. V shed 3 bases and J 7 bases; nucleotides not matched to a gene: 3. CDR1 is MRHNA, CDR2 SNTAGT, per germline. The CDR3 loop spans 15 amino acids. CDR3 coding DNA: TGTGCCAGCAGTGAAGGGACAGGGGGCCGTGAAAAACTGTTTTTT. Residues: CASSEGTGGREKLFF.

The chain recombines TRBV19 with TRBJ2-3, with 7 positions matching TRBD2. This CDR3 region has 16 residues. J was trimmed by 2 bases and V by 2 bases; bases with no gene match: 7. Germline CDR1 and CDR2: LNHDA and SQIVND (reference sequence). CDR3 bases: TGTGCCAGTAGTATAAAGGCTAGCGGAAACACAGATACGCAGTATTTT. Translating it yields CASSIKASGNTDTQYF.

V gene TRBV6-6 combines with J gene TRBJ1-4; TRBD1 aligns across 7 bases. V was pared by 5 bases and J by 3 bases, with 9 bases of the junction left unmatched. Germline V gene data show CDR1 as MNHNY and CDR2 as SVGAGI (reference sequence). The CDR3 covers 16 residues. In DNA, the CDR3 is TGTGCCAGCAGTCGCTTCAACAGGGGCTCTAATGAAAAACTGTTTTTT. Translated, it gives CASSRFNRGSNEKLFF.

This chain joins TRBV7-2 and TRBJ2-7; D perhaps matches TRBD1 (6 bases). Germline CDR1 reads SGHTA; CDR2 reads FQGNSA. This CDR3 is built from 13 residues. The V end was cut by 5 bases, the J end by 4 bases, with 12 bases between. CDR3 in amino acids: CASSPPQGYEQYF. The CDR3 bases are TGTGCCAGCAGCCCCCCTCAGGGGTACGAGCAGTACTTC.

This chain connects TRBV4-2 to TRBJ2-7, with D possibly being TRBD1 (6 bases). The germline V gene encodes CDR1 LGHNA and CDR2 YNFKEQ. With 0 bases removed from V and 3 bases from J, the gap between germline ends came to 9 bases. CDR3 length: 14 residues. CDR3 loop: CASSQDPQGYEQYF. CDR3 sequence (DNA): TGTGCCAGCAGCCAAGACCCACAGGGCTACGAGCAGTACTTC.

This clone was found a few times. This chain connects TRBV19 to TRBJ2-7; D is unresolved. V was cut by 3 bases and J by 0 bases, with 12 bases left in between. The germline CDR1 and CDR2 sequences are LNHDA and SQIVND (reference sequence). The CDR3 contains 15 residues. The CDR3 bases are TGTGCCAGTAGTATCGACATGCAAAGCTCCTACGAGCAGTACTTC. It translates to CASSIDMQSSYEQYF. Drawing the rest from reference TRBV19 and TRBJ2-7, the complete variable domain is DGGITQSPKYLFRKEGQNVTLSCEQNLNHDAMYWYRQDPGQGLRLIYYSQIVNDFQKGDIAEGYSVSREKKESFPLTVTSAQKNPTAFYLCASSIDMQSSYEQYFGPGTRLTVT.

The V and J genes are TRBV4-3 and TRBJ2-2, with TRBD2 identical over 10 bases. Germline V gene lookup returns CDR1 LGHNA and CDR2 YSLEER. The CDR3 spans 17 residues. V trimming: 5 bases; J trimming: 6 bases; junction bases outside the gene matches: 12. CDR3 sequence reads: CASSFFRLSGGAGELFF. CDR3 bases: TGCGCCAGCAGCTTTTTCCGCTTAAGCGGGGGGGCCGGGGAGCTGTTTTTT.